This T cell receptor (beta chain) is drawn from a study of regulatory T cells in long-lasting Graves disease. Overall study results and limits: The TCR repertoire of persistent Graves' patients was less diverse than that of newly diagnosed ones.

This clonotype was seen repeatedly, ten times or more. Its antigen is as yet unknown. Researchers made TCR beta libraries by using iRepertoire HTBI primers and running Arm-PCR on CDR3 regions. TCRdb redid the calling of the multiplex PCR reads with MiXCR, one entry per CDR3 protein. The sample has more than 300,000 distinct CDR3 sequences; around 11% are singletons. The sample's time point: newly diagnosed GD, antithyroid drugs for less than 3 months. Extracted PBMC RNA gave rise to the TCR library. Germline V lookup: CDR1 MNHEY, CDR2 SMNVEV (reference sequence). CDR3 length equals 22 residues. V shed 7 bases and J 0 bases; nucleotides not matched to a gene: 24. These data also featured in a second study, about T cells in Graves' hyperthyroidism and ophthalmopathy. As that study records: HTBI primers drove first-round RT-PCR of the TCR CDR3.

Here the sequenced sample was peripheral blood mononuclear cells (PBMCs), taken at new diagnosis, from a patient treated with antithyroid drugs. V usage is TRBV27 and J usage is TRBJ2-4, with 10 bases identical to TRBD2. The TCR comes from a young woman with Graves disease. As DNA, the CDR3 is TGTGCCAGCATTCCCTCAGGGAGGTCCCTAGCGGGGGCCCCCTCAGCCAAAAACATTCAGTACTTC. The encoded protein is CASIPSGRSLAGAPSAKNIQYF.